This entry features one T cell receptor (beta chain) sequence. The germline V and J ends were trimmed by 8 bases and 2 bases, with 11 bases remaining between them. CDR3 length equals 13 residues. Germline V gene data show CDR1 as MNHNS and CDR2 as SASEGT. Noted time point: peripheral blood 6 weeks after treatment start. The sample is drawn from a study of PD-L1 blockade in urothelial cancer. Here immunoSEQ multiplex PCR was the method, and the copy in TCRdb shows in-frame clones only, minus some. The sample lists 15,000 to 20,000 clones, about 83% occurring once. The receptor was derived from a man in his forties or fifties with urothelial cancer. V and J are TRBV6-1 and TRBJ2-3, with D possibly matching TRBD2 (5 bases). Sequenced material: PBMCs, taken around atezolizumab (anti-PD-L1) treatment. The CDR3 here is CASDGLLTDTQYF. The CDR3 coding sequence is TGTGCCAGCGACGGACTGCTCACAGATACGCAGTATTTT.